The T cell receptor (beta chain) described here comes from a study of blood T cells in healthy people across ages. Points from the study as a whole: Long-lived donors had more naive CD4+ cells and higher diversity than aged donors.

Through a sample-barcoded 5' primer and a J-beta primer mix, a second PCR was run for about 6 to 11 cycles. There were at least 2.5 million CDR3-containing paired-end reads obtained from each sample. TCRdb independently ran MiXCR on the 5' RACE reads; one entry per CDR3 protein. Of over a million distinct CDR3 sequences detected, 42% appear once; the ten largest clones hold about 4.1%. In its sample, this clonotype was seen once. Its target is unknown. V lost 5 bases and J lost 7; bases outside the gene matches: 6. Germline CDR1 is SGHTA and CDR2 is FQGNSA. There are 13 residues in the CDR3. The source is a woman younger than 35 in good health. The rearrangement links TRBV7-2 to TRBJ1-2; 8 bases match TRBD1. Sequenced sample: blood. The CDR3 loop reads CASSPGGRVGYTF. As DNA, the CDR3 is TGTGCCAGCAGCCCAGGGGGCAGAGTTGGCTACACCTTC.